This T cell receptor (beta chain) was sequenced during a study of blood T cells in healthy people across ages. With V trimmed by 4 bases and J by 6 bases, 12 bases remained unmatched. Germline CDR1 is MNHEY and CDR2 is SVGEGT. The CDR3 is made up of 16 amino acids. No fewer than 5 micrograms of total RNA were isolated from every sample. A sample-barcoded 5' primer and a J-beta primer mix were used in a second PCR of about 6 to 11 cycles. All cDNA molecules were each tagged by a template-switch adaptor with 12 random nucleotides. One entry per CDR3 protein, called by TCRdb with MiXCR from the 5' RACE reads. The sample has under 1,000,000 distinct CDR3 sequences; under 40% are singletons.

Material: blood. J is TRBJ2-3 and V is TRBV6-2 or TRBV6-3; 8 nucleotides match TRBD2. The receptor was isolated from a man in his late teens or twenties in good health. The CDR3 here is CASSSPLGGELDTQYF. Written as DNA, the CDR3 is TGTGCCAGCAGTTCCCCTCTCGGGGGGGAGCTCGATACGCAGTATTTT.